This passage covers 3 T cell receptor beta chains from one sample sequenced in a study of T cells in localized non-small cell lung cancer. Libraries were prepared by immunoSEQ multiplex PCR; TCRdb keeps only in-frame clonotypes and omits some of them. Of tens of thousands of clones listed, 84% are singletons. Sequencing was performed on peripheral blood, taken before any cancer treatment. The receptors here all came from a female donor aged 60 or older with stage I lung adenocarcinoma.

V gene TRBV7-9 combines with J gene TRBJ2-6, with D tentatively TRBD1 (5 bases). Deletions cut 5 bases from V and 0 bases from J, with 14 bases between. Germline-derived CDR1 and CDR2 are SEHNR and FQNEAQ (reference sequence). This CDR3 contains 17 residues. CDR3: CASSRLTGYSGANVLTF. The CDR3 nucleotides read TGTGCCAGCAGCCGACTTACAGGCTACTCTGGGGCCAACGTCCTGACTTTC.

This chain connects TRBV7-6 to TRBJ2-7, with D possibly matching TRBD1 (6 bases). From germline, CDR1 is SGHVS and CDR2 FNYEAQ. The ends were cut back, 5 bases at V and 2 bases at J, with 13 bases in the middle. The CDR3 covers 14 residues. The CDR3, as DNA: TGTGCCAGCAGCGGAGACACAGGGACCTACGAGCAGTACTTC. Amino acid sequence: CASSGDTGTYEQYF.

In its sample, this clone was seen once. The chain employs TRBV14 and TRBJ1-1; a possible D gene is TRBD1 (6 bases). V was trimmed by 2 bases and J by 4 bases, leaving 8 bases between them. Germline-derived CDR1 and CDR2 are SGHDN and FVKESK. The CDR3 spans 13 residues. Written as DNA, the CDR3 is TGTGCCAGCAGCCAAAGCAGGGGCACTGAAGCTTTCTTT. Amino acid sequence: CASSQSRGTEAFF.